One sample yielded the 11 T cell receptor beta chains listed below, sequenced in a study of T cells in Graves' hyperthyroidism and ophthalmopathy. TCR beta CDR3 sequences were amplified from RNA transcripts. HTBI primers were employed in a first-round RT-PCR of the TCR CDR3. One entry per CDR3 protein results from TCRdb running MiXCR on the multiplex PCR reads. The table records 600,000 to 800,000 distinct CDR3 sequences, approximately 40% of them present only once. The material sequenced was blood. The receptor set was obtained from a woman in her forties with Graves' hyperthyroidism.

For this clonotype: One junction end does not reproduce the germline sequence, and a read error may be involved. The V and J genes are TRBV10-2 and TRBJ2-5; TRBD2 is a possible D gene (5 bases). There are 13 residues in the CDR3. Per germline, CDR1 WSHSY and CDR2 SAAADI. The CDR3 nucleotides are TGCGCCAGCAGTGCAACGGGGAAAGAGTCCCAGTACTTC. It is translated as CASSATGKESQYF.

This clonotype was detected only once. The genes are TRBV25-1 and TRBJ2-3; 9 bases are a match to TRBD2. The ends lost 4 bases at V and 1 base at J; junction bases unmatched: 9. The V gene's germline CDR1 is MGHDK and CDR2 SYGVNS. The CDR3 totals 17 residues. The CDR3 reads CASSVKGSSGGTDTQYF. For the CDR3, the DNA is TGTGCCAGCAGTGTGAAAGGGTCTAGCGGGGGCACAGATACGCAGTATTTT. The whole variable domain, remainder taken from reference TRBV25-1 and TRBJ2-3, is EADIYQTPRYLVIGTGKKITLECSQTMGHDKMYWYQQDPGMELHLIHYSYGVNSTEKGDLSSESTVSRIRTEHFPLTLESARPSHTSQYLCASSVKGSSGGTDTQYFGPGTRLTVL.

In its sample, this clonotype was seen many times. The chain has TRBV7-8 and TRBJ2-7, with 9 nucleotides matching TRBD1. CDR1 and CDR2 from the germline V gene are SGHVS and FQNEAQ. Trimming took 5 bases from V and 2 from J; bases not matched to a gene: 7. The CDR3 has 15 amino acids. The CDR3 is CASSTRQGGPYEQYF. The CDR3 DNA sequence: TGTGCCAGCAGCACCCGACAGGGGGGGCCCTACGAGCAGTACTTC.

There are a few counts of this clonotype. The chain employs TRBV9 and TRBJ2-5; D not resolved. With 1 base removed from V and 1 base from J, the gap between germline ends came to 14 bases. CDR1 SGDLS and CDR2 YYNGEE come from the germline V gene. The CDR3 sequence is 16 residues long. In DNA form, the CDR3 reads TGTGCCAGCAGCGTAAGGTACGGGCACCCCCAAGAGACCCAGTACTTC. Its protein product is CASSVRYGHPQETQYF.

As regards this clonotype: Given a much more abundant clone one base away, this may be a read error. The genes are TRBV20-1 and TRBJ1-2, with 8 bases identical to TRBD1. CDR1 and CDR2 from the germline V gene are DFQATT and SNEGSKA (reference sequence). The CDR3 length is 12 residues. Trimming at V came to 2 bases and at J to 9 bases, leaving 5 bases not matched to a gene. In DNA, the CDR3 is TGCAGTGCTAGACAGGGGGCGAGGAGCTACACCTTC. It yields the protein CSARQGARSYTF.

This clonotype has ten or more counts. The V call is TRBV5-6, the J call TRBJ1-1, with D unclear. Trimming took off 0 bases at V and 0 bases at J, with 9 bases between the two ends. This CDR3 has 15 amino acids. Germline CDR1 is SGHDT and CDR2 is YYEEEE. The CDR3 reads CASSLASRLNTEAFF. CDR3 DNA: TGTGCCAGCAGCTTGGCGTCCAGGCTGAACACTGAAGCTTTCTTT.

This clonotype was detected many times. This rearrangement joins TRBV7-6 to TRBJ1-4; D remains unclear. V lost 1 base and J 6 bases, leaving 9 bases between the germline ends. Per the germline V gene, CDR1 is SGHVS and CDR2 is FNYEAQ. This CDR3 is built from 14 residues. CDR3 region: CASSLETLHEKLFF. In nucleotides, the CDR3 is TGTGCCAGCAGCTTAGAAACGCTCCATGAAAAACTGTTTTTT.

This chain joins TRBV5-1 and TRBJ2-5, with D unclear. Between the trimmed V and J ends, which lost 4 bases and 1 base, there was a span of 17 bases. This CDR3 has 16 residues. Per the germline V gene, CDR1 is SGHRS and CDR2 is YFSETQ. The CDR3 loop is CASSHALDRAQETQYF. In DNA form, the CDR3 reads TGCGCCAGCAGCCACGCCCTCGACCGGGCCCAAGAGACCCAGTACTTC.

This clonotype has at least ten counts. The rearrangement uses TRBV5-4 and TRBJ2-6; the D call may be TRBD1 or TRBD2 (5 bases each). Germline V lookup: CDR1 SGHNT, CDR2 YYREEE (reference sequence). CDR3 length: 16 residues. Trimming shortened V by 3 bases and J by 0 bases, and 10 bases separated the two germline ends. DNA of the CDR3: TGTGCCAGCAGCTCGGGACGCAACTCTGGGGCCAACGTCCTGACTTTC. Its protein is CASSSGRNSGANVLTF.

This clonotype came up many times. The chain couples TRBV6-5 to TRBJ2-5; 7 nucleotides match TRBD1. V was pared by 8 bases and J by 2 bases, with 2 bases of the junction left unmatched. There are 12 residues in the CDR3. The germline gives CDR1 MNHEY, CDR2 SVGAGI. The CDR3 loop reads CASRQGQETQYF. DNA of the CDR3: TGTGCCAGCCGACAGGGTCAAGAGACCCAGTACTTC.

This clonotype was recorded at least ten times. This chain links TRBV15 with TRBJ2-7; TRBD2 might be the D (6 bases). Germline V gene lookup returns CDR1 LNHNV and CDR2 YYDKDF (reference sequence). With 3 bases removed from V and 6 bases from J, the gap between germline ends came to 18 bases. CDR3 length: 15 residues. The CDR3, as DNA: TGTGCCACCAGCAGTCCCGGGACTTCCTTGGGCGAGCAGTACTTC. This codes for CATSSPGTSLGEQYF. Based on the CDR3 plus reference TRBV15 and TRBJ2-7, the full variable domain is DAMVIQNPRYQVTQFGKPVTLSCSQTLNHNVMYWYQQKSSQAPKLLFHYYDKDFNNEADTPDNFQSRRPNTSFCFLDIRSPGLGDTAMYLCATSSPGTSLGEQYFGPGTRLTVT.